This T cell receptor (beta chain) was sequenced during a study of PD-1 blockade in mismatch repair-deficient tumors. V lost 4 bases to trimming and J lost 8 bases, with 17 bases between them. This CDR3 region has 14 residues. CDR1 and CDR2 (germline): MGHRA, YSYEKL. Profiled with immunoSEQ multiplex PCR; TCRdb holds only in-frame clones, not every one. The sample holds roughly 16,000 clones, roughly four fifths seen once. The sequencing here drew on PBMCs, taken 4 weeks after starting pembrolizumab. This receptor was identified in an adult with mismatch repair-deficient cancer. The chain recombines TRBV4-1 with TRBJ2-5; possibly TRBD2 for D (6 bases). CDR3 amino acids: CASSRGGAEGTQYF. Written as DNA, the CDR3 is TGCGCCAGCAGCCGAGGCGGGGCGGAGGGAACCCAGTACTTC.